This entry is about one TCR beta chain. These data are taken from a study of shared T cell receptors in the human thymus. The CDR3 length is 14 residues. Looked up from germline, CDR1 is LNHDA and CDR2 is SQIVND (reference sequence). Losses at the gene ends were 3 bases for V and 2 bases for J; bases not matched to a gene: 1. Measured with immunoSEQ multiplex PCR; TCRdb has only the in-frame clones, and not every one. The sample records hundreds of thousands of clones, around 78% being singletons. These data are also associated with another study on human thymus T cells. As reported in that work: The sample donors, healthy Finnish infants, were having corrective surgery for congenital heart defects. In corrective heart surgery, resections were taken, and these provided the thymus tissue. The authors found apparently biased V and J gene usage in thymic and blood repertoires. Related research reported highly overlapping thymic repertoires among unrelated individuals.

This TCR was recovered from a boy in the first two years of life with a congenital heart defect. The J gene is TRBJ2-5, the V gene TRBV19, with 9 positions matching TRBD1. The sequenced material came from thymocytes. The CDR3: CASSMTGGQETQYF. The CDR3 region has the DNA TGTGCCAGTAGTATGACAGGGGGTCAAGAGACCCAGTACTTC. Variable domain in full (rest from reference TRBV19 and TRBJ2-5): DGGITQSPKYLFRKEGQNVTLSCEQNLNHDAMYWYRQDPGQGLRLIYYSQIVNDFQKGDIAEGYSVSREKKESFPLTVTSAQKNPTAFYLCASSMTGGQETQYFGPGTRLLVL.